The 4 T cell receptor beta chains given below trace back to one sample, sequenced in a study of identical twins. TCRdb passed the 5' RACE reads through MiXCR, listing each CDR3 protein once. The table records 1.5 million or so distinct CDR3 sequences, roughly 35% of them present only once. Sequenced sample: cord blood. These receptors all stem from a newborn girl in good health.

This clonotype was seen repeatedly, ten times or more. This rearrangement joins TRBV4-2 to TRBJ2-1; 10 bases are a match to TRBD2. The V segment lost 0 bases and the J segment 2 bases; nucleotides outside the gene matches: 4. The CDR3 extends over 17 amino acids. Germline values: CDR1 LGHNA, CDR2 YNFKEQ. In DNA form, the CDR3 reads TGTGCCAGCAGCCAAGATCATCTAGCGGGGGCCTACAATGAGCAGTTCTTC. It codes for CASSQDHLAGAYNEQFF.

CDR3 DNA: TGTGCCACCAGTGATTCTGGTCAGGGGGCGGGCCAGCCCCAGCATTTT. Translating gives CATSDSGQGAGQPQHF. V usage is TRBV24-1 and J usage is TRBJ1-5; TRBD1 aligns across 8 bases. The J segment lost 7 bases and the V segment lost 2 bases, leaving 9 bases of the junction unmatched. Germline lookup yields CDR1 KGHDR and CDR2 SFDVKD. This CDR3 is 16 amino acids long.

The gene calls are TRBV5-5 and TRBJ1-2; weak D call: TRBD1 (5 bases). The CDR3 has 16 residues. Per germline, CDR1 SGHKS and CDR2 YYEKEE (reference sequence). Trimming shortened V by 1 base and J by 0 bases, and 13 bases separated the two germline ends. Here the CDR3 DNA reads TGTGCCAGCAGCTTGTGGGGGGTCATTTCTAACTATGGCTACACCTTC. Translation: CASSLWGVISNYGYTF. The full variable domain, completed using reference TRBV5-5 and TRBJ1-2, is DAGVTQSPTHLIKTRGQQVTLRCSPISGHKSVSWYQQVLGQGPQFIFQYYEKEERGRGNFPDRFSARQFPNYSSELNVNALLLGDSALYLCASSLWGVISNYGYTFGSGTRLTVV.

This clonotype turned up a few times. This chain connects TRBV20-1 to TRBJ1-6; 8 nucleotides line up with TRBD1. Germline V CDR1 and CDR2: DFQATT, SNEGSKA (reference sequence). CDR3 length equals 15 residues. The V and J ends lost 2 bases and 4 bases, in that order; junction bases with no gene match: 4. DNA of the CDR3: TGCAGTGCTAGACTCCGGACAGGGTATAATTCACCCCTCCACTTT. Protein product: CSARLRTGYNSPLHF.